This section outlines one TCR beta chain sequence together with its context. Original processing notes: Counts of nucleated cells, estimated from reference gene primer amplification, were obtained. TCRdb keeps only in-frame clones here, not all; method: immunoSEQ multiplex PCR. That table furnishes V, J and clone size, whereas the DNA furnished D and trimming. The sample includes roughly 400,000 clones, roughly 84% of them seen just once. The CDR3 is made up of 15 amino acids. Germline V lookup: CDR1 MNHEY, CDR2 SMNVEV (reference sequence). V was pared by 6 bases and J by 0 bases, with 6 bases of the junction left unmatched. This record belongs to a study of blood T cell repertoires in COVID-19.

This clonotype was obtained from a woman between 18 and 29 years old who had been exposed to COVID-19. This chain joins TRBV27 and TRBJ1-2, with 8 bases identical to TRBD1. The material sequenced was PBMCs or T cells enriched from blood (not recorded which). Here the CDR3 DNA reads TGTGCCAGCAGGGAACGGACAGGGCCTAACTATGGCTACACCTTC. Translation: CASRERTGPNYGYTF.